A selection of T cell receptor beta chains follows, all from one sample in a study of CXCR3-negative and CXCR3-positive naive CD8 T cells. TCRdb reanalyzed the 5' RACE reads, giving one entry per CDR3 protein sequence and no DNA. Recorded here are more than 75,000 distinct CDR3 sequences; the top ten clones represent about 0.62%. The sequencing sample was made of naive CXCR3+ CD8+ T cells from blood. The origin of the receptors is a human donor in good health. Some clones in this sample may be carry-over from other donors' samples. The CDR3 runs from the conserved cysteine through the conserved F or W. Fields, in order: CDR3 protein, J gene, V gene.

CDR3: CASSPRWGQSNQPQHF
J: TRBJ1-5
V: TRBV19

CDR3: CATATGAGGYTF
J: TRBJ1-2
V: TRBV28

CDR3: CASSLPASDPSYNEQFF
J: TRBJ2-1
V: TRBV28

CDR3: CASSGPDRVPETQYF
J: TRBJ2-5
V: TRBV28

CDR3: CASSLVGPGDEAFF
J: TRBJ1-1
V: TRBV7-6

CDR3: CASSRLAVGYNEQFF
J: TRBJ2-1
V: TRBV14

CDR3: CASSQRSFGGKNTEAFF
J: TRBJ1-1
V: TRBV4-3

CDR3: CASSPLGIRGAGDEQFF
J: TRBJ2-1
V: TRBV6-5

CDR3: CASSLQVDTEAFF
J: TRBJ1-1
V: TRBV4-1

CDR3: CASTQDSPNTEAFF
J: TRBJ1-1
V: TRBV5-1

CDR3: CASSLGGAGAFF
J: TRBJ1-1
V: TRBV11-2

CDR3: CASSLLGRGRNTGELFF
J: TRBJ2-2
V: TRBV4-3

CDR3: CASSPTRLLGADTQYF
J: TRBJ2-3
V: TRBV27

CDR3: CASSMQGPGHYNEQFF
J: TRBJ2-1
V: TRBV7-3

CDR3: CASSQVTGQETQYF
J: TRBJ2-5
V: TRBV14

CDR3: CASSADSNQETQYF
J: TRBJ2-5
V: TRBV9

CDR3: CASSKKGGDQPQHF
J: TRBJ1-5
V: TRBV14

CDR3: CSVGGRDSSYEQYF
J: TRBJ2-7
V: TRBV29-1

CDR3: CASSDAGGTDTQYF
J: TRBJ2-3
V: TRBV6-4

CDR3: CASSQDIAGGVEETQYF
J: TRBJ2-5
V: TRBV14

CDR3: CASSYGTGSEQFF
J: TRBJ2-1
V: TRBV6-5

CDR3: CASSSREYSEQFF
J: TRBJ2-1
V: TRBV12-3/TRBV12-4

CDR3: CASSLAPRITLTDTQYF
J: TRBJ2-3
V: TRBV7-8

CDR3: CASSGTGRGGPEQYF
J: TRBJ2-7
V: TRBV13

CDR3: CASSLDGAIYEQYF
J: TRBJ2-7
V: TRBV5-1

CDR3: CATSRDLQGDSPLHF
J: TRBJ1-6
V: TRBV15

CDR3: CASSPHIELLTDTQYF
J: TRBJ2-3
V: TRBV7-6

CDR3: CSVEGSSYEQYF
J: TRBJ2-7
V: TRBV29-1

CDR3: CASSLGWGQSSYNEQFF
J: TRBJ2-1
V: TRBV7-6

CDR3: CASSPTEDEQFF
J: TRBJ2-1
V: TRBV28

CDR3: CSVEDRGPEAFF
J: TRBJ1-1
V: TRBV29-1

CDR3: CSARDGQGYEQYF
J: TRBJ2-7
V: TRBV20-1